These T cell receptor beta chains were read from a single sample in a study of blood T cells in healthy people across ages. MiXCR, applied by TCRdb to the 5' RACE reads, yields one record per CDR3 protein. The sample yields around 1,500,000 distinct CDR3 sequences, 28% seen once. The sample comprised blood. The source is a woman between 25 and 40 years old in good health. CDR3s include the opening cysteine and the closing phenylalanine or tryptophan. The D gene is left open where the match is weak. The size of a clone is reported for some rows only, either as once, few or many, or as a class for expanded clones.

V	J	D	size	CDR3	DNA
TRBV24-1	TRBJ2-3	NA	NA	CATSDSGTDTQYF	TGTGCCACCAGTGATTCCGGAACAGATACGCAGTATTTT
TRBV28	TRBJ2-3	NA	NA	CASSFAGKQYF	TGTGCCAGCAGTTTCGCGGGCAAGCAGTATTTT
TRBV5-1	TRBJ1-1	NA	few	CASSLNGQTNTEAFF	TGCGCCAGCAGCTTGAATGGACAAACGAACACTGAAGCTTTCTTT
TRBV4-3	TRBJ1-2	NA	NA	CASSQDAEGNYGYTF	TGCGCCAGCAGCCAAGATGCGGAGGGCAACTATGGCTACACCTTC
TRBV29-1	TRBJ2-7	NA	NA	CSVVQMPSYEQYF	TGCAGCGTTGTGCAGATGCCTTCCTACGAGCAGTACTTC
TRBV20-1	TRBJ2-7	TRBD1	NA	CSALGTAPYEQYF	TGCAGTGCTCTCGGGACAGCCCCCTACGAGCAGTACTTC
TRBV24-1	TRBJ2-6	NA	NA	CASRSLSSSGANVLTF	TGTGCCTCCAGGAGTCTTTCTAGCTCTGGGGCCAACGTCCTGACTTTC
TRBV3-1	TRBJ2-7	TRBD2	NA	CASRLAGGKQYF	TGTGCCAGCAGACTAGCGGGGGGGAAGCAGTACTTC
TRBV11-2	TRBJ2-7	NA	many	CASSFRSYYEQYF	TGTGCCAGCAGCTTCAGGAGTTACTACGAGCAGTACTTC
TRBV7-2	TRBJ2-5	NA	NA	CASSASHPPAETQYF	TGTGCCAGCAGCGCGTCCCACCCCCCCGCAGAGACCCAGTACTTC
TRBV25-1	TRBJ2-1	TRBD1	NA	CASRGGGQGGNEQFF	TGTGCCAGTCGAGGAGGGGGACAGGGCGGCAATGAGCAGTTCTTC
TRBV6-5	TRBJ2-2	NA	few	CATQNSGELFF	TGTGCCACTCAAAATTCCGGGGAGCTGTTTTTT
TRBV28	TRBJ1-1	NA	few	CASRLPAAGGGVQINTEAFF	TGTGCCAGCAGACTACCCGCGGCAGGCGGGGGGGTACAGATTAACACTGAAGCTTTCTTT
TRBV6-5	TRBJ2-5	NA	many	CASSYSSDVGTQYF	TGTGCCAGCAGTTACTCGAGCGATGTAGGGACCCAGTACTTC
TRBV12-3/TRBV12-4	TRBJ1-1	TRBD1	few	CASSMLTGINTEAFF	TGTGCCAGCAGTATGTTGACAGGGATTAACACTGAAGCTTTCTTT
TRBV29-1	TRBJ2-3	NA	few	CSGNWLLDTQYF	TGCAGCGGGAATTGGCTCTTGGATACGCAGTATTTT
TRBV11-2	TRBJ2-7	TRBD1	NA	CASSLVHRGLDEQYF	TGTGCCAGCAGCTTAGTACACAGGGGGCTGGACGAACAGTACTTC
TRBV12-5	TRBJ1-3	TRBD1	NA	CASGLDRGPVAGNTIYF	TGTGCTAGTGGTTTGGACAGGGGGCCCGTGGCTGGAAACACCATATATTTT
TRBV6-5	TRBJ1-1	NA	NA	CASSYSGRGRTEAFF	TGTGCCAGCAGTTACTCTGGCAGGGGTAGGACTGAAGCTTTCTTT
TRBV7-2	TRBJ2-7	TRBD1	many	CASSKYRGFFDEQYF	TGTGCCAGCAGCAAATACAGGGGGTTTTTCGACGAGCAGTACTTC
TRBV4-1	TRBJ1-1	NA	NA	CASSPHQGNTEAFF	TGCGCCAGCAGCCCCCATCAGGGGAACACTGAAGCTTTCTTT
TRBV20-1	TRBJ1-6	TRBD1	NA	CSAIRTGINSPLHF	TGCAGTGCAATTCGGACAGGGATTAATTCACCCCTCCACTTT
TRBV20-1	TRBJ2-1	TRBD1	NA	CSATQTGAGEQFF	TGCAGTGCTACCCAGACAGGGGCGGGTGAGCAGTTCTTC
TRBV5-6	TRBJ2-3	NA	NA	CASSPWMASDTQYF	TGTGCCAGCAGCCCTTGGATGGCGAGCGATACGCAGTATTTT
TRBV20-1	TRBJ2-7	TRBD1	NA	CSATQGVRGEQYF	TGCAGTGCTACCCAGGGGGTTCGAGGCGAGCAGTACTTC
TRBV9	TRBJ2-3	NA	NA	CTSSVSGFGSDTQYF	TGTACCAGCAGCGTAAGTGGTTTTGGATCAGATACGCAGTATTTT
TRBV15	TRBJ1-2	NA	NA	CATSRGKGDWNHGYTF	TGTGCCACCAGCAGAGGAAAGGGGGACTGGAACCATGGCTACACCTTC
TRBV2	TRBJ2-5	NA	NA	CASSNPVVRETQYF	TGTGCCAGCAGTAACCCGGTAGTTCGAGAGACCCAGTACTTC
TRBV11-2	TRBJ2-1	TRBD2	NA	CASTLAGGYNEQFF	TGTGCCAGCACCCTAGCGGGAGGGTACAATGAGCAGTTCTTC
TRBV7-9	TRBJ2-1	NA	few	CASSLELGGDEQFF	TGTGCCAGCAGCTTAGAACTCGGAGGTGATGAGCAGTTCTTC
TRBV29-1	TRBJ1-1	NA	few	CSVEEARTASTEAFF	TGCAGCGTTGAAGAGGCACGGACAGCGTCTACTGAAGCTTTCTTT
TRBV5-1	TRBJ1-1	NA	few	CASRWGSVNTEAFF	TGCGCCAGCAGATGGGGCAGCGTCAACACTGAAGCTTTCTTT
TRBV10-3	TRBJ2-3	TRBD1	NA	CAISGLGQGTDTQYF	TGTGCCATCAGTGGATTGGGACAGGGTACAGATACGCAGTATTTT
TRBV27	TRBJ2-3	NA	NA	CASSLSGRAVDDTQYF	TGTGCCAGCAGTTTATCGGGCAGGGCGGTCGATGATACGCAGTATTTT
TRBV29-1	TRBJ2-4	NA	NA	CSVFPEQYF	TGCAGCGTTTTCCCTGAGCAGTACTTC
TRBV20-1	TRBJ2-3	NA	NA	CSARGWISGASTDTQYF	TGCAGTGCTAGAGGGTGGATCTCAGGAGCTAGCACAGATACGCAGTATTTT
TRBV20-1	TRBJ2-3	TRBD2	NA	CSAPGGVLDDTQYF	TGCAGTGCCCCCGGGGGGGTCTTGGATGATACGCAGTATTTT
TRBV7-9	TRBJ2-2	NA	NA	CASSLVALNTGELFF	TGTGCCAGCAGCTTAGTTGCTCTCAACACCGGGGAGCTGTTTTTT
TRBV7-2	TRBJ2-7	TRBD2	few	CASSSHAIAGAYEQYF	TGTGCCAGCAGCTCCCACGCAATAGCGGGGGCCTACGAGCAGTACTTC
TRBV6-4	TRBJ2-3	TRBD1	few	CASRETGVYTDTQYF	TGTGCCAGCAGGGAAACAGGGGTTTACACAGATACGCAGTATTTT
TRBV18	TRBJ2-7	TRBD2	NA	CASSRASGTPYEQYF	TGTGCCAGCTCACGGGCTAGCGGGACGCCCTACGAGCAGTACTTC
TRBV21-1	TRBJ2-4	NA	NA	CASSKGYRTGESESAKNIQYF	TGTGCCAGCAGCAAAGGGTACAGGACAGGGGAAAGTGAGTCGGCCAAAAACATTCAGTACTTC
TRBV12-3/TRBV12-4	TRBJ1-2	NA	many	CASTSRGAWGGYTF	TGTGCCAGCACTTCCCGGGGGGCTTGGGGTGGCTACACCTTC
TRBV9	TRBJ2-1	NA	NA	CASSVGGTNDNEQFF	TGTGCCAGCAGCGTAGGGGGTACAAACGACAATGAGCAGTTCTTC
TRBV7-9	TRBJ2-1	TRBD2	few	CASSALGLADYNEQFF	TGTGCCAGCAGCGCCCTGGGGCTAGCGGACTACAATGAGCAGTTCTTC
TRBV7-9	TRBJ1-4	NA	NA	CASSDGSYEKLFF	TGTGCCAGCAGCGACGGATCCTATGAAAAACTGTTTTTT
TRBV5-1	TRBJ1-1	NA	NA	CASSSEAGSTEAFF	TGCGCCAGCAGCTCGGAGGCGGGGAGCACTGAAGCTTTCTTT
TRBV6-6	TRBJ2-1	TRBD1	NA	CASSPPGTGSNEQFF	TGTGCCAGCAGTCCGCCCGGGACAGGGTCCAATGAGCAGTTCTTC
TRBV6-1	TRBJ2-1	NA	once	CASSVGPGAQSGEQFF	TGTGCCAGCAGTGTAGGGCCAGGGGCCCAAAGTGGCGAGCAGTTCTTC
TRBV6-6	TRBJ1-1	NA	NA	CASSYRQGVNTEAFF	TGTGCCAGCAGTTATCGGCAAGGAGTGAACACTGAAGCTTTCTTT
TRBV7-2	TRBJ2-7	TRBD2	NA	CASSLRSGGVYEQYF	TGTGCCAGCAGCTTAAGGAGCGGGGGGGTCTACGAGCAGTACTTC
TRBV4-1	TRBJ2-7	NA	few	CASSQVLETGRYEQYF	TGCGCCAGCAGCCAAGTTTTGGAGACAGGGAGGTACGAGCAGTACTTC
TRBV12-5	TRBJ2-7	NA	few	CASGFFAGQVNYEQYF	TGTGCTAGTGGTTTTTTTGCCGGGCAGGTCAACTACGAGCAGTACTTC
TRBV7-3	TRBJ2-5	NA	NA	CASSLTLGVRETQYF	TGTGCCAGCAGCTTAACCTTGGGGGTGCGAGAGACCCAGTACTTC
TRBV12-3/TRBV12-4	TRBJ2-5	NA	NA	CASSSGLRETQDF	TGTGCCAGCAGTTCGGGACTGAGGGAGACCCAGGACTTC
TRBV27	TRBJ1-2	NA	few	CASSFSGQGSVGYGYTF	TGTGCCAGCAGTTTCTCAGGCCAGGGAAGTGTGGGCTATGGCTACACCTTC
TRBV5-1	TRBJ2-1	TRBD1	NA	CASSDPPGQGAYNEQFF	TGCGCCAGCAGCGACCCCCCGGGACAGGGGGCCTACAATGAGCAGTTCTTC